This T cell receptor beta chain was identified in a study of blood T cell repertoires in COVID-19. Background on the study: Nucleic acid was either cDNA or gDNA, and it came from T cells, B-cell-depleted T cells, or PBMCs.

Measured with immunoSEQ multiplex PCR; TCRdb has only the in-frame clones, and not every one. Of 40,000 or so clones listed, around 84% were seen once; the top ten hold roughly 13%. This TCR came from a human donor in a cohort sampled during active COVID-19. The sample consisted of peripheral blood.

The DNA of the CDR3 is TGTGCCAGCAGCTTAAGGGCCGGGACAGGGGCGAACAATGAGCAGTTCTTC. It yields the protein CASSLRAGTGANNEQFF. The chain combines TRBV7-8 with TRBJ2-1; 10 bases are a match to TRBD1. Germline lookup yields CDR1 SGHVS and CDR2 FQNEAQ. V lost 2 bases and J lost 5; bases outside the gene matches: 9. The CDR3 runs to 17 residues.